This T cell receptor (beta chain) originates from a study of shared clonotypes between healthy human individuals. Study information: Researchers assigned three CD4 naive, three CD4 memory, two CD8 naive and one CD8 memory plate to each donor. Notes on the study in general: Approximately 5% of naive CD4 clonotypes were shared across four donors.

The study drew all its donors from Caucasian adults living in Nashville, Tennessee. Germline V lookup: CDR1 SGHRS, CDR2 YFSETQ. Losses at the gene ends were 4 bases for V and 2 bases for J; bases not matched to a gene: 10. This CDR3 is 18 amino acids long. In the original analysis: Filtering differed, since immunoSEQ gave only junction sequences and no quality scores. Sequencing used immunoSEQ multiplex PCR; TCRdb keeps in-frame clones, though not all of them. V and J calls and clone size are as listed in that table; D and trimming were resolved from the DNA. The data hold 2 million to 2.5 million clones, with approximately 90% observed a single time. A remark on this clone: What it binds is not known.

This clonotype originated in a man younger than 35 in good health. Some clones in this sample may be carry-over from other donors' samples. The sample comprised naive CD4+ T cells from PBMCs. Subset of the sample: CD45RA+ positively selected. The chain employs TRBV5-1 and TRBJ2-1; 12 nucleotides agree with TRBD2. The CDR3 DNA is TGCGCCAGCAGCATAACCAAGGGGACTAGCGGGCCCTACAATGAGCAGTTCTTC. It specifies CASSITKGTSGPYNEQFF.